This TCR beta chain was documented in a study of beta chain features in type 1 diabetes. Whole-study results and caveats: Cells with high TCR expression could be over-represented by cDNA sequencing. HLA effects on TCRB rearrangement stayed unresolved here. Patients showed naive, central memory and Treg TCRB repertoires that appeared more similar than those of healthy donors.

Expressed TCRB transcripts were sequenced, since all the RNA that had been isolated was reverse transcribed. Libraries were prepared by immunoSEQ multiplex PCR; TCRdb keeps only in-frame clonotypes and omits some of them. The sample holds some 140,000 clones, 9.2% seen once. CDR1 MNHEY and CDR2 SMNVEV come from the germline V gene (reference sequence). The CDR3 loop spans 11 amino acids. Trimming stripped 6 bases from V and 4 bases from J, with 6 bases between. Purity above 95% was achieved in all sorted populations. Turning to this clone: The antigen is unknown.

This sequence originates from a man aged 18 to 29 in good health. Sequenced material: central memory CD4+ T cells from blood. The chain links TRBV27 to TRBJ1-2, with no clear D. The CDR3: CASSGSYGYTF. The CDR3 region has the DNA TGTGCCAGCAGCGGGAGCTATGGCTACACCTTC.